A selection of T cell receptor beta chains follows, all from one sample in a study of T cells in Graves' hyperthyroidism and ophthalmopathy. Using its own MiXCR run on the multiplex PCR reads, TCRdb lists one record per CDR3 protein. The repertoire holds about 600,000 distinct CDR3 sequences, with 14% as singletons. Sequencing was done on a sample of blood. Receptor source: a woman in her late teens or twenties with Graves' ophthalmopathy. Both conserved end residues are part of each CDR3. The D gene is left open where the match is weak. The size entry is marked missing in some rows and otherwise reads once, few, many or a size class.

clone size,V gene,D gene,J gene,CDR3 protein,CDR3 DNA
NA,TRBV12-3/TRBV12-4,NA,TRBJ2-3,CASSPGSTGTDTQYF,TGTGCCAGCAGCCCCGGGAGTACCGGCACAGATACGCAGTATTTT
many,TRBV6-1,NA,TRBJ1-4,CASSGRGQEKLFF,TGTGCCAGCAGTGGACGAGGGCAAGAAAAACTGTTTTTT
many,TRBV12-3/TRBV12-4,NA,TRBJ2-1,CASSSPGHPAGEQFF,TGTGCCAGCAGTTCTCCGGGACACCCTGCCGGTGAGCAGTTCTTC
many,TRBV15,TRBD1,TRBJ1-3,CATSRGQGASGNTIYF,TGTGCCACCAGCAGAGGACAGGGGGCGTCTGGAAACACCATATATTTT
many,TRBV12-3/TRBV12-4,NA,TRBJ2-7,CASSHRAPYEQYF,TGTGCCAGCAGTCACCGGGCCCCCTACGAGCAGTACTTC
few,TRBV15,TRBD2,TRBJ2-6,CATSRARLADGANVLTF,TGTGCCACCAGCAGAGCCAGACTAGCAGATGGGGCCAACGTCCTGACTTTC
NA,TRBV3-1,NA,TRBJ1-1,CASSQERRSPEAFF,TGTGCCAGCAGCCAAGAAAGGAGGTCTCCTGAAGCTTTCTTT
many,TRBV6-1,NA,TRBJ1-4,CASRPTGQGSNEKLFF,TGTGCCAGCAGACCCACCGGGCAGGGCAGTAATGAAAAACTGTTTTTT
many,TRBV11-3,NA,TRBJ1-1,CASSLRGWGERAEAFF,TGTGCCAGCAGCTTAAGGGGATGGGGCGAGAGGGCTGAAGCTTTCTTT
many,TRBV28,NA,TRBJ2-3,CASSFVGGRTDTQYF,TGTGCCAGCAGTTTTGTGGGGGGTCGCACAGATACGCAGTATTTT
NA,TRBV28,NA,TRBJ2-3,CASGSAGRGRPDTQYF,TGTGCCAGCGGTTCCGCGGGGAGGGGGAGACCAGATACGCAGTATTTT
many,TRBV6-1,NA,TRBJ2-1,CASSEFSKLFFPGDEQFF,TGTGCCAGCAGTGAATTTTCCAAACTATTCTTCCCTGGAGATGAGCAGTTCTTC
NA,TRBV7-6,TRBD1,TRBJ1-1,CASSLEGQGATEAFF,TGTGCCAGCAGCTTAGAGGGACAGGGGGCTACTGAAGCTTTCTTT
NA,TRBV20-1,TRBD2,TRBJ2-7,CSARGLAGSQQYF,TGCAGTGCTAGAGGACTAGCGGGGTCTCAGCAGTACTTC
many,TRBV29-1,NA,TRBJ1-2,CSAKSFPYGYTF,TGCAGCGCGAAGAGCTTCCCGTATGGCTACACCTTC
NA,TRBV7-3,TRBD2,TRBJ2-1,CASSSSGLAGKMGYNEQFF,TGTGCCAGCAGCTCCTCGGGACTAGCGGGAAAAATGGGTTACAATGAGCAGTTCTTC
few,TRBV27,NA,TRBJ1-4,CASSLLVGTTNEKLFF,TGTGCCAGCAGTTTACTCGTGGGGACAACTAATGAAAAACTGTTTTTT
few,TRBV19,TRBD2,TRBJ2-1,CASKSGGINSYNEQFF,TGTGCCAGTAAGAGCGGGGGGATAAATTCCTACAATGAGCAGTTCTTC
many,TRBV11-2,TRBD1,TRBJ2-1,CASSSQGQEQFF,TGTGCCAGCAGCTCCCAGGGACAGGAGCAGTTCTTC
many,TRBV7-3,NA,TRBJ1-2,CASSLAHLRQDTF,TGTGCCAGCAGCTTAGCCCACCTACGACAGGACACCTTC
NA,TRBV28,NA,TRBJ1-2,CASRGDGGGYTF,TGTGCCAGCAGGGGGGACGGGGGGGGCTACACCTTC
few,TRBV5-1,TRBD1,TRBJ2-7,CASSQPDRASYEQYF,TGCGCCAGCAGCCAACCAGACAGGGCGTCGTACGAGCAGTACTTC
few,TRBV12-5,NA,TRBJ2-4,CASGPGQGKNIQYF,TGTGCTAGTGGTCCCGGACAAGGCAAAAACATTCAGTACTTC
few,TRBV4-2,TRBD2,TRBJ2-1,CASSQVLAEYNEQFF,TGTGCCAGCAGCCAAGTACTAGCGGAGTACAATGAGCAGTTCTTC
NA,TRBV19,NA,TRBJ2-1,CASSMMGNEQFF,TGTGCCAGTAGTATGATGGGAAATGAGCAGTTCTTC
many,TRBV30,TRBD1,TRBJ1-1,CAWSGGQGNTEAFF,TGTGCCTGGAGTGGGGGACAGGGGAACACTGAAGCTTTCTTT
many,TRBV18,TRBD2,TRBJ2-7,CASSVGLGAYEQYF,TGTGCCAGCTCTGTAGGACTAGGGGCCTACGAGCAGTACTTC
many,TRBV27,TRBD1,TRBJ1-5,CASSLTGPYQPQHF,TGTGCCAGCAGTTTGACAGGGCCGTATCAGCCCCAGCATTTT
few,TRBV20-1,NA,TRBJ2-2,CSAPARAANTGELFF,TGCAGTGCACCCGCTCGGGCGGCGAACACCGGGGAGCTGTTTTTT
NA,TRBV24-1,TRBD1,TRBJ2-1,CATSDPGQGMYNEQFF,TGTGCCACCAGTGACCCGGGACAGGGGATGTACAATGAGCAGTTCTTC
NA,TRBV6-2/TRBV6-3,NA,TRBJ2-3,CASSFPTRASTDTQYF,TGTGCCAGCAGTTTCCCCACTCGTGCTAGCACAGATACGCAGTATTTT
few,TRBV6-1,NA,TRBJ1-5,CASSGRMRISNQPQHF,TGTGCCAGCAGTGGCCGTATGAGGATTAGCAATCAGCCCCAGCATTTT
many,TRBV2,TRBD2,TRBJ2-1,CASSDLAGANEQFF,TGTGCCAGCAGTGACCTAGCGGGAGCCAATGAGCAGTTCTTC
few,TRBV5-6,NA,TRBJ2-7,CASRNAGRGGEQYF,TGTGCCAGCAGAAATGCGGGCAGGGGTGGCGAGCAGTACTTC
many,TRBV6-1,NA,TRBJ2-5,CASSLQGPRGETQYF,TGTGCCAGCAGTTTGCAGGGGCCAAGAGGAGAGACCCAGTACTTC
NA,TRBV6-1,NA,TRBJ1-6,CASSEGSTSSPLHF,TGTGCCAGCAGTGAGGGGTCGACAAGTTCACCCCTCCACTTT
many,TRBV7-3,NA,TRBJ2-1,CASSDTWTYRPFF,TGTGCCAGCAGCGACACTTGGACGTATCGCCCGTTCTTC
NA,TRBV5-8,NA,TRBJ2-3,CAGSLTWSTDTQYF,TGTGCCGGCAGCTTGACCTGGAGCACAGATACGCAGTATTTT
NA,TRBV29-1,NA,TRBJ1-2,CSVDHANYGYTF,TGCAGCGTTGACCACGCTAACTATGGCTACACCTTC
many,TRBV7-6,NA,TRBJ1-1,CASTSGRGTEAFF,TGTGCCAGCACCTCAGGGAGGGGGACTGAAGCTTTCTTT
few,TRBV10-3,TRBD2,TRBJ2-7,CASTSGIPEQYF,TGTGCCTCTACTAGCGGGATTCCCGAGCAGTACTTC
many,TRBV7-9,NA,TRBJ1-5,CASSSARINQPQHF,TGTGCCAGCAGCTCCGCCAGGATTAATCAGCCCCAGCATTTT
many,TRBV2,NA,TRBJ2-1,CASSEGRSPYNEQFF,TGTGCCAGCAGTGAAGGGAGGAGCCCCTACAATGAGCAGTTCTTC
many,TRBV20-1,TRBD2,TRBJ2-7,CSALNAGLAGPYEQYF,TGCAGTGCTCTGAATGCGGGACTAGCGGGACCCTACGAGCAGTACTTC
many,TRBV5-1,NA,TRBJ1-1,CASSYSRDVGEAFF,TGCGCCAGCAGCTACTCCCGGGACGTCGGTGAAGCTTTCTTT
many,TRBV2,TRBD1,TRBJ2-7,CASRTGSGYEQYF,TGTGCCAGCAGGACAGGGAGTGGCTACGAGCAGTACTTC
many,TRBV2,NA,TRBJ1-1,CASPSRGAEAFF,TGTGCCAGCCCCAGTAGGGGGGCTGAAGCTTTCTTT
many,TRBV11-3,NA,TRBJ1-2,CASSFPNQGYTF,TGTGCCAGCAGCTTCCCGAATCAAGGCTACACCTTC
NA,TRBV18,NA,TRBJ1-3,CASSPQDSGNTIYF,TGTGCCAGCTCACCCCAGGACTCTGGAAACACCATATATTTT
many,TRBV9,TRBD1,TRBJ1-3,CASSAQGASSGNTIYF,TGTGCCAGCAGCGCACAGGGGGCGTCCTCTGGAAACACCATATATTTT